This T cell receptor (beta chain) comes out of a study of OX40 agonist ivuxolimab in advanced cancers. Overall study context: The diagnoses of dose-escalation patients were hepatocellular carcinoma, melanoma, renal cell or head and neck cancer. Three patients got partial responses; one had hepatocellular carcinoma and two had cutaneous melanoma. Whole-study findings and limits: At 0.1 to 3.0 mg/kg and by week 6, clonal expansion occurred in CD4+ and CD8+ blood T cells.

Autoimmune disease history or systemic immunosuppression disqualified patients. Some clones are missing from TCRdb's copy, which holds only in-frame ones; the method was immunoSEQ multiplex PCR. The sample has about 69,000 clones; 80% to 90% are singletons. This CDR3 spans 16 amino acids. V shed 0 bases and J 5 bases; nucleotides not matched to a gene: 11. Germline loops: CDR1 SGHRS, CDR2 YFSETQ. Of note for this clone: Antigen unknown.

The gene calls are TRBV5-1 and TRBJ2-7; 7 nucleotides line up with TRBD1. The sequences come from CD4+ or CD8+ T cells sorted from blood, collected in a trial of the OX40 agonist ivuxolimab. This receptor was obtained from an adult with an advanced solid tumor such as melanoma, head and neck, liver or kidney cancer. The CDR3 DNA follows: TGCGCCAGCAGCTTGGTCGGCTTGACAGGGTCGAACGAGCAGTACTTC. It encodes CASSLVGLTGSNEQYF.